The 10 T cell receptor beta chains reported below all come from one sample, sequenced in a study of blood T cells in healthy people across ages. The second PCR ran roughly 6 to 11 cycles with a sample-barcoded 5' primer and J-beta primers. Using its own MiXCR run on the 5' RACE reads, TCRdb lists one record per CDR3 protein. The table includes about a million distinct CDR3 sequences, more than 30% detected once. What was sequenced was blood. The receptors originated from a man aged 18 to 29 in good health.

This sequence joins TRBV6-1 and TRBJ1-1; maybe TRBD1 (5 bases). Trimming stripped 4 bases from V and 3 bases from J, with 12 bases between. The germline gives CDR1 MNHNS, CDR2 SASEGT. The CDR3 extends over 14 amino acids. The CDR3 protein is CASSARVGYTEAFF. For the CDR3, the DNA is TGTGCCAGCAGTGCCAGGGTGGGTTACACTGAAGCTTTCTTT.

About this clonotype itself: A much larger clone lies a single base off, so this may be a read error. The chain couples TRBV28 to TRBJ2-5, with 10 bases identical to TRBD1. The CDR3 is 15 amino acids. The junction had 15 bases not matched to a gene; V was cut back by 6 bases and J by 11 bases. CDR1 MDHEN and CDR2 SYDVKM come from the germline V gene. CDR3: CASSLGGQGLLEQYF. The CDR3 nucleotides read TGTGCCAGCAGCCTAGGGGGACAGGGGCTGCTTGAGCAGTACTTC. The complete variable domain, with remaining parts taken from reference TRBV28 and TRBJ2-5, reads DVKVTQSSRYLVKRTGEKVFLECVQDMDHENMFWYRQDPGLGLRLIYFSYDVKMKEKGDIPEGYSVSREKKERFSLILESASTNQTSMYLCASSLGGQGLLEQYFGPGTRLLVL.

At least ten counts were recorded for this clonotype. This sequence joins TRBV6-1 and TRBJ1-2; 11 bases line up with TRBD1. The CDR3 has 15 residues. V lost 6 bases and J lost 7; bases outside the gene matches: 10. Germline assignment: CDR1 MNHNS and CDR2 SASEGT. The DNA of the CDR3 is TGTGCCAGCAGACCTCAGGACAGGGGGCGAAGTGGCTACACCTTC. Its translation: CASRPQDRGRSGYTF.

The CDR3 region is CSASPSNTDTQYF. The CDR3 DNA follows: TGCAGTGCTAGCCCCTCCAATACAGATACGCAGTATTTT. The genes are TRBV20-1 and TRBJ2-3, with D unresolved. V shed 3 bases and J shed 3 bases, with 10 bases lying between them. CDR1 and CDR2 from the germline V gene are DFQATT and SNEGSKA (reference sequence). The CDR3 contains 13 residues.

The chain carries TRBV20-1 and TRBJ2-3, with TRBD1 as a possible D gene (5 bases). The V gene lost 1 base and the J gene lost 2 bases, with 16 bases spanning the gap. The CDR3 consists of 16 residues. Germline values: CDR1 DFQATT, CDR2 SNEGSKA (reference sequence). DNA of the CDR3: TGCAGTGCTAGAGGTCCGGCAGGGATCACCACAGATACGCAGTATTTT. Amino acid sequence: CSARGPAGITTDTQYF.

The rearrangement links TRBV20-1 to TRBJ2-3; 12 bases align to TRBD2. Germline V gene data show CDR1 as DFQATT and CDR2 as SNEGSKA (reference sequence). CDR3 size: 17 residues. The V gene end was trimmed by 4 bases and the J gene end by 0 bases; junction bases not matched to a gene: 8. CDR3 nucleotides: TGCAGTGCTATGACTAGCGGGGGAATCCCTAGCACAGATACGCAGTATTTT. Residues: CSAMTSGGIPSTDTQYF.

The chain joins TRBV7-2 to TRBJ1-1; a possible D gene is TRBD1 (6 bases). V gave up 4 bases and J gave up 7 bases, with 19 bases separating them. The germline V gene encodes CDR1 SGHTA and CDR2 FQGNSA. The CDR3 runs to 15 residues. The CDR3 here is CASSYSTGGGLEAFF. The CDR3 nucleotides read TGTGCCAGCAGCTATAGTACAGGAGGGGGGCTTGAAGCTTTCTTT.

V gene TRBV20-1 combines with J gene TRBJ1-1; 8 positions agree with TRBD1. The V gene end was trimmed by 6 bases and the J gene end by 5 bases; junction bases not matched to a gene: 14. The CDR3 totals 15 residues. Germline V gives CDR1 DFQATT, CDR2 SNEGSKA (reference sequence). The CDR3 loop reads CSARPRTGRGTEAFF. The CDR3 nucleotides read TGCAGTGCCCGCCCTAGGACAGGGAGAGGAACTGAAGCTTTCTTT.

This clonotype has only a few counts. J is TRBJ1-1 and V is TRBV2; 10 bases match TRBD1. V lost 3 bases and J lost 0; bases outside the gene matches: 13. CDR3 length equals 19 residues. Germline loops: CDR1 SNHLY, CDR2 FYNNEI. CDR3 coding DNA: TGTGCCAGCAGTGACCCGGACGGGACAGGGGCCCGACTGAACACTGAAGCTTTCTTT. Protein sequence: CASSDPDGTGARLNTEAFF.

This clonotype came up a few times. The chain is built from TRBV10-3 and TRBJ1-4; D might be TRBD1 (5 bases). With 3 bases removed from V and 0 bases from J, the gap between germline ends came to 11 bases. This CDR3 comprises 16 residues. The germline CDR1 and CDR2 sequences are ENHRY and SYGVKD. The CDR3 protein is CAISERGATTNEKLFF. The CDR3 bases are TGTGCCATCAGTGAAAGGGGTGCAACAACTAATGAAAAACTGTTTTTT.